This T cell receptor (beta chain) originates from a study of cytomegalovirus exposure and HLA in healthy donors. For the study at large: The 90 to 150 validation repertoires used the same platform as the 666 first-cohort repertoires, a later analysis reported.

CDR1 and CDR2 from the germline V gene are LGHNA and YNFKEQ. The V end lost 2 bases, the J end lost 0 bases, and 11 bases lay between the germline ends. The CDR3 spans 16 residues. Findings of the study overall: A few CMV-associated chains were confirmed in vitro to be specific for CMV antigens. The authors listed 150 or so TCR beta chains as cytomegalovirus-associated.

This table comes from immunoSEQ multiplex PCR, and its TCRdb copy is limited to in-frame clones, with some not included. The table includes some 140,000 clones, about nine tenths detected once. As for this clone: Its antigen is as yet unknown.

V is TRBV4-2 and J is TRBJ2-1; D uncertain. The clonotype was recovered from a man younger than 35 in good health and CMV-seronegative. What was sequenced was PBMCs. The CDR3 bases are TGTGCCAGCAGCCAACGCCACGTTAGCTCCTACAATGAGCAGTTCTTC. Amino acid sequence: CASSQRHVSSYNEQFF.